This T cell receptor beta chain was retrieved from a study of Graves' ophthalmopathy and Graves' hyperthyroidism. General observations from the study: The model flagged ophthalmopathy progression at approximately 70% sensitivity and 72% to 75% specificity. Discrimination between ophthalmopathy and stable hyperthyroidism by a 13-signature model showed roughly 88% sensitivity and more than 65% specificity. Blood shared most expanded thyroid clonotypes above 0.001 frequency.

RNA transcripts served as template for amplifying TCR beta CDR3 sequences. The first-round RT-PCR employed HTBI primers together with the Qiagen OneStep RT-PCR kit. A multiplex PCR was then performed as the second round. TCRdb fed the multiplex PCR reads into MiXCR, producing one record per CDR3 protein. The sample contains around 1,200,000 distinct CDR3 sequences, less than 45% of which appear only once. Participants with hyperthyroidism, aged 18 to 65, were newly diagnosed with under 2 months' duration. In the case of this clonotype: What it recognizes is unknown.

J was trimmed by 9 bases and V by 1 base; bases with no gene match: 13. The CDR3 is 15 residues long. CDR1 and CDR2 (germline): DFQATT, SNEGSKA (reference sequence). The gene calls are TRBV20-1 and TRBJ2-5; 8 nucleotides match TRBD1. The sequenced sample was peripheral blood or thyroid tissue (not recorded which). The source of this sequence is an adult man with Graves' hyperthyroidism. The CDR3 DNA is TGCAGTGCTAGAGCGCCGGACAGGGAGAATCAGCCCCAGTACTTC. Its translation is CSARAPDRENQPQYF.